Sequencing of this TCR beta chain was carried out in a study of blood T cell repertoires in COVID-19. Measured with immunoSEQ multiplex PCR; TCRdb has only the in-frame clones, and not every one. The sample lists 150,000 to 200,000 clones; approximately 89% were seen once. In germline, CDR1 is MNHEY, CDR2 SVGAGI. V lost 5 bases and J lost 2, with 13 bases in between. The CDR3 consists of 14 residues. The genes are TRBV6-5 and TRBJ2-7; D may be TRBD2 (5 bases). Sequenced: peripheral blood. This receptor was obtained from a man between 65 and 85 years old with acute or convalescent COVID-19. Here the CDR3 reads CASSRRALPYEQYF. The CDR3 bases are TGTGCCAGCAGTAGGCGGGCCCTTCCCTACGAGCAGTACTTC.